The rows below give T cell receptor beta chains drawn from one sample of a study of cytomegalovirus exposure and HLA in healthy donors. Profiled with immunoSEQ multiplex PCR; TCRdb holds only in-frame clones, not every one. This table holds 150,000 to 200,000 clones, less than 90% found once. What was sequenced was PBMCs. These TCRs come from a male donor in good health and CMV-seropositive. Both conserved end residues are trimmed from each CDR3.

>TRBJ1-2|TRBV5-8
ASTPLSGGYT
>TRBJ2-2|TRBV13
ASSDSGALFAGELF
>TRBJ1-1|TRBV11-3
ASSLGYGQGYPEAF
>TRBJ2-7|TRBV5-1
ASGPQPAREREQY
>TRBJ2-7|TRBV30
AWRSTGVREQY
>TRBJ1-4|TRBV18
ASSPNNGREDEKLF
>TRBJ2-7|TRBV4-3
ASSQDRDRDREQY
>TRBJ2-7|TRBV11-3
ASSPTPRGKREQY
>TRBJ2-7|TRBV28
ASRPANLAAN
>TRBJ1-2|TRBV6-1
ASSRGSSGGYT
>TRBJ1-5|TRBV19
ASRGQQWQPQH
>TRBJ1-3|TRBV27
ASSSRVSGNTIY
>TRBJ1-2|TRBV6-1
ASSEAVSGYGYT
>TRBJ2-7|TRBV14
ASSQDWRGRYYEQY
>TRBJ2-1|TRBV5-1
ASSPDSYNEQF
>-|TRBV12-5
ASGEPLSEQY
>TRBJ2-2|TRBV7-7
ASSSSGTTNTGELF
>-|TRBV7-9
ASWLAGSYEQY
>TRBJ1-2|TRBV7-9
SSSTFPTGANYGYT
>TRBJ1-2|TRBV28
ASRTGNYGYT
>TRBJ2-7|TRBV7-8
ASSSGGDEQY
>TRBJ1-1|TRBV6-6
ASVLGGTEAF